This T cell receptor beta chain appears in the sequencing data of a study of blood T cell repertoires in COVID-19. Study-level information: T cells, B-cell-depleted T cells, or PBMCs supplied cDNA or gDNA.

This clone was recorded once. Assignment of participants to cohorts was predicated upon participant-reported clinical history. Authors' processing steps: Estimated nucleated cell counts came from reference gene primer amplification. Produced via immunoSEQ multiplex PCR; TCRdb's table is partial and in-frame only. The DNA was the basis for D and trimming; V, J and clone size are from that table. This table holds a few hundred thousand clones, approximately 88% found once. This clonotype was obtained from a man aged 18 to 30 with acute COVID-19. The sequenced material came from PBMCs or T cells enriched from blood (not recorded which).

The CDR3 sequence: CAISESSRQGLVNEQFF. The CDR3 bases are TGTGCCATCAGTGAGTCGTCCCGGCAGGGGCTTGTTAATGAGCAGTTCTTC. This sequence joins TRBV10-3 and TRBJ2-1; TRBD1 might be the D (6 bases). CDR1 is ENHRY, CDR2 SYGVKD, per germline. The CDR3 has 17 residues. With 0 bases removed from V and 7 bases from J, the gap between germline ends came to 19 bases.